The present T cell receptor beta chain was sequenced within a study of CD8 T cells in ankylosing spondylitis. TCRdb analysed the 5' RACE reads with MiXCR anew, one entry per CDR3 protein. This repertoire shows hundreds of thousands of distinct CDR3 sequences, roughly 24% found once; its top ten account for just over 6.5%. In germline, CDR1 is KGHSH, CDR2 LQKENI. CDR3 length: 19 amino acids. The junction had 13 bases not matched to a gene; V was cut back by 3 bases and J by 0 bases. Sequencing input: blood, either unsorted or a sorted T cell fraction (not recorded which). The receptor comes from a male donor with ankylosing spondylitis or in good health (not recorded which). J is TRBJ2-4 and V is TRBV18; TRBD2 aligns across 8 bases. The DNA for the CDR3 is TGTGCCAGCTCACCGGGGCCGTGGCTAGCGGGTGTAGCCAAAAACATTCAGTACTTC. Translation gives CASSPGPWLAGVAKNIQYF.